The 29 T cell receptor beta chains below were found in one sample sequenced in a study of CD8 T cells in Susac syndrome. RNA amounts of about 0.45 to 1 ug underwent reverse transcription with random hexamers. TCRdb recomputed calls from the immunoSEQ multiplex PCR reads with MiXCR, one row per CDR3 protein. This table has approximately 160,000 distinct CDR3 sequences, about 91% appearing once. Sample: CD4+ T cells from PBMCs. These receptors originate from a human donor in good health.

In nucleotides, the CDR3 is TGTGCCAGCAGTTCTCTCCCGCAGGATACGCAGTATTTT. Translating gives CASSSLPQDTQYF. This chain joins TRBV6-5 and TRBJ2-3; D call uncertain. This CDR3 has 13 amino acids. The V gene's germline CDR1 is MNHEY and CDR2 SVGAGI. V dropped 4 bases and J dropped 6 bases, with 11 bases sitting between them.

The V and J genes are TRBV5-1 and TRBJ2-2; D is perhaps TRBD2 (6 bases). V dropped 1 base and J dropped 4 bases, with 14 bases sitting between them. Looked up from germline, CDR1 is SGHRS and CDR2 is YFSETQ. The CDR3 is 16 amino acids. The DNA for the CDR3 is TGCGCCAGCAGCTTGTATAGGCTAGCGAGCACCGGGGAGCTGTTTTTT. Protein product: CASSLYRLASTGELFF.

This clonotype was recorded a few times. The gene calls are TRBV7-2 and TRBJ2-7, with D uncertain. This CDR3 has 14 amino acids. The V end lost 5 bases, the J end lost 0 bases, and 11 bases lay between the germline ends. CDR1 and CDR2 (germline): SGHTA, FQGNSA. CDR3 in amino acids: CASSLLGNSYEQYF. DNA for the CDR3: TGTGCCAGCAGCCTATTGGGGAACTCCTACGAGCAGTACTTC.

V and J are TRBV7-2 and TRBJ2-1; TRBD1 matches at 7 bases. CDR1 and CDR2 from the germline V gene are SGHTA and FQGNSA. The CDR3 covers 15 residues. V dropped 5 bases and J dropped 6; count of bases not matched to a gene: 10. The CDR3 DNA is TGTGCCAGCAGCATAAGGGACAGTAGGATCAATGAGCAGTTCTTC. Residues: CASSIRDSRINEQFF. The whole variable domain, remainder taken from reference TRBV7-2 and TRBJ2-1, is GAGVSQSPSNKVTEKGKDVELRCDPISGHTALYWYRQSLGQGLEFLIYFQGNSAPDKSGLPSDRFSAERTGGSVSTLTIQRTQQEDSAVYLCASSIRDSRINEQFFGPGTRLTVL.

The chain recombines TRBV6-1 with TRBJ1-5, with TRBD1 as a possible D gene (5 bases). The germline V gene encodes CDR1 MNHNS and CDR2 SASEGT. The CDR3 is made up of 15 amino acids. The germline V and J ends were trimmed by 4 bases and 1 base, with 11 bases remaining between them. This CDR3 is CASSVTRDSNQPQHF. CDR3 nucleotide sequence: TGTGCCAGCAGTGTCACCCGGGACAGCAATCAGCCCCAGCATTTT.

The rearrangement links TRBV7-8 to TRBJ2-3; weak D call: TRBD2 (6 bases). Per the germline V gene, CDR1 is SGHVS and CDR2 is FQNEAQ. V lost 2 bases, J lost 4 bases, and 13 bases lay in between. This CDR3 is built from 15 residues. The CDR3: CASSLRREYADTQYF. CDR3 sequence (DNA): TGTGCCAGCAGCTTAAGGAGGGAGTACGCAGATACGCAGTATTTT.

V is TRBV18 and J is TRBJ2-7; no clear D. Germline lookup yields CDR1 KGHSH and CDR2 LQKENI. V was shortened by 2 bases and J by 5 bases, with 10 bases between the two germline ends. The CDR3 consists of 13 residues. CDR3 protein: CASSPRLEDEQYF. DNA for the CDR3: TGTGCCAGCTCACCAAGGCTAGAGGACGAGCAGTACTTC.

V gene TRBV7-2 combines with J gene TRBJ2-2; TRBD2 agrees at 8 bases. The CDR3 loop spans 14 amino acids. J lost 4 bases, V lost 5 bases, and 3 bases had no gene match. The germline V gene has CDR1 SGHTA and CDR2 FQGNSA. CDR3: CASSRGGATGELFF. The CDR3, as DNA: TGTGCCAGCAGCCGGGGGGGGGCCACCGGGGAGCTGTTTTTT.

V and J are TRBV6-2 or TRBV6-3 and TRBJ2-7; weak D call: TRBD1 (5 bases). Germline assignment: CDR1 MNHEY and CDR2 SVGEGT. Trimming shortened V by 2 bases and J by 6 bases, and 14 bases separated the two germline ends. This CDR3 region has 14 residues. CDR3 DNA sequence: TGTGCCAGCAGTTACGTGGTTTCGGACACCGAGCAGTACTTC. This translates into CASSYVVSDTEQYF.

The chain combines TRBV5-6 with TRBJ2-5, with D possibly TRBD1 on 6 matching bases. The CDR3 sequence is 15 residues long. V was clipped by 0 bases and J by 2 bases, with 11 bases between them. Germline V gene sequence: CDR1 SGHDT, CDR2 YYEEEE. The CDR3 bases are TGTGCCAGCAGCTTGGGTATTGGACAGCAAGAGACCCAGTACTTC. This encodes CASSLGIGQQETQYF.

The CDR3 coding sequence is TGTGCCAGCAAAACCACCAACAATGAGCAGTTCTTC. It is translated as CASKTTNNEQFF. V gene TRBV28 combines with J gene TRBJ2-1; the D is unclear. The ends were cut back, 7 bases at V and 5 bases at J, with 9 bases in the middle. This CDR3 is built from 12 residues. CDR1 and CDR2 from the germline V gene are MDHEN and SYDVKM.

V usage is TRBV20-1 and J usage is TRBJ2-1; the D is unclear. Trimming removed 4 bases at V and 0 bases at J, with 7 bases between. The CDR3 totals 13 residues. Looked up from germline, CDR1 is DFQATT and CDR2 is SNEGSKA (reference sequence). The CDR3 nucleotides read TGCAGTGCTATCCCTAGCTCCTACAATGAGCAGTTCTTC. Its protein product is CSAIPSSYNEQFF.

The CDR3 DNA reads as TGTGCCAGCAGCCAAGTGGGCCACACAGATACGCAGTATTTT. This sequence encodes CASSQVGHTDTQYF. The chain combines TRBV3-1 with TRBJ2-3; D remains ambiguous. Trimming took 1 base from V and 2 from J, leaving 7 bases between them. Looked up from germline, CDR1 is LGHDT and CDR2 is YNNKEL (reference sequence). This CDR3 is built from 14 residues.

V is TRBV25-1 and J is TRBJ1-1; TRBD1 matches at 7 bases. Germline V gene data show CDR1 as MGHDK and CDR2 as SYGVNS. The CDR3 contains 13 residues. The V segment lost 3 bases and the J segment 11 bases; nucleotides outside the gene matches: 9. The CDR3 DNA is TGTGCCAGCAGTGACCGGGACAGTGGATCGGCTTTCTTT. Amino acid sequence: CASSDRDSGSAFF.

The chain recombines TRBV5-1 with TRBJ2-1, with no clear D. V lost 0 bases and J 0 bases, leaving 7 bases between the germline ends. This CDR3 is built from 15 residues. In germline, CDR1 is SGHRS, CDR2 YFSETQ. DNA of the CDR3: TGCGCCAGCAGCTTGGTAGGGAACTCCTACAATGAGCAGTTCTTC. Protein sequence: CASSLVGNSYNEQFF.

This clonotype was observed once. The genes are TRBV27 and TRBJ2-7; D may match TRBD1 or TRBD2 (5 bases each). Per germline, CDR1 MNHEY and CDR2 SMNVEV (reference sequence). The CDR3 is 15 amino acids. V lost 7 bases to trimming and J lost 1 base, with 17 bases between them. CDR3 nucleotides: TGTGCCAGCACCACCTTAAGAGGGGAATCCTACGAGCAGTACTTC. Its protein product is CASTTLRGESYEQYF.

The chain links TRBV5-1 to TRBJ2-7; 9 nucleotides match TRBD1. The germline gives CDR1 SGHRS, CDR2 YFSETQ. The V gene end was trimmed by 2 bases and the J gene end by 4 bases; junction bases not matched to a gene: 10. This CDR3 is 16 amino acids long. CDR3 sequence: CASSFRTGAPPYEQYF. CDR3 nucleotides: TGCGCCAGCAGCTTTAGGACAGGGGCTCCTCCGTACGAGCAGTACTTC.

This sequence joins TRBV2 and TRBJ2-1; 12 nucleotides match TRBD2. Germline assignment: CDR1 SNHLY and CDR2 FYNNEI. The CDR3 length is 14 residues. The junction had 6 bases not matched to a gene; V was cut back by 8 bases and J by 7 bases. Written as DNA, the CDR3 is TGTGCCAGCTCCGGGACTAGCGGGCCAAATGAGCAGTTCTTC. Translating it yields CASSGTSGPNEQFF.

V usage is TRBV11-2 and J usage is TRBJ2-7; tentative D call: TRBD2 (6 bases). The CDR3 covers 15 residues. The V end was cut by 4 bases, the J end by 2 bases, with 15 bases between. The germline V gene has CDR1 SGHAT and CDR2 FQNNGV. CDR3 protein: CASSSGRRGTYEQYF. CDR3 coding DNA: TGTGCCAGCAGCTCGGGGCGGCGGGGAACCTACGAGCAGTACTTC.

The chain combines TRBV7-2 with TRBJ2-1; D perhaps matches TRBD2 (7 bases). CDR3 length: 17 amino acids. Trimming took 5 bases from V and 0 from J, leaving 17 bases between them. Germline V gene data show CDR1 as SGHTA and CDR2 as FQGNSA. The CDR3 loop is CASSMPGGGHSYNEQFF. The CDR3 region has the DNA TGTGCCAGCAGCATGCCGGGCGGGGGCCACTCCTACAATGAGCAGTTCTTC.

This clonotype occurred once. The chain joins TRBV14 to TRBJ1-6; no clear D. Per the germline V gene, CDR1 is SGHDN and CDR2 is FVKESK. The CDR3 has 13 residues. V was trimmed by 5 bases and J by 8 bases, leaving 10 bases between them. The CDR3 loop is CASSSTGYSPLHF. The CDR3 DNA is TGTGCCAGCAGCTCTACGGGGTATTCACCCCTCCACTTT. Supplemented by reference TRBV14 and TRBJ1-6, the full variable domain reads EAGVTQFPSHSVIEKGQTVTLRCDPISGHDNLYWYRRVMGKEIKFLLHFVKESKQDESGMPNNRFLAERTGGTYSTLKVQPAELEDSGVYFCASSSTGYSPLHFGNGTRLTVT.

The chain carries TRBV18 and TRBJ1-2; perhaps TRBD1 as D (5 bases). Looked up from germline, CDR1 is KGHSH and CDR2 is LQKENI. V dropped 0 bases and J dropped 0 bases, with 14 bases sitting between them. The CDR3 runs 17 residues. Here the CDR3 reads CASSPPVGAATNYGYTF. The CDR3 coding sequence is TGTGCCAGCTCACCACCTGTAGGGGCGGCAACTAACTATGGCTACACCTTC.

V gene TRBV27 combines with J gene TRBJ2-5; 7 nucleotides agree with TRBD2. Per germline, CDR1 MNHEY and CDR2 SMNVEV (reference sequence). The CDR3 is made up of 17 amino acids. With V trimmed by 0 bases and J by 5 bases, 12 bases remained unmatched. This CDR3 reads CASSLSWGGGGKETQYF. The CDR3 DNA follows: TGTGCCAGCAGTTTATCGTGGGGCGGGGGAGGCAAGGAGACCCAGTACTTC.

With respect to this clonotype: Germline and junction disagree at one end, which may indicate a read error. CDR3 in amino acids: CAGSLGLAGENIQYF. Written as DNA, the CDR3 is TGTGCCGGCAGCCTTGGACTAGCGGGGGAAAACATTCAGTACTTC. The genes are TRBV6-5 and TRBJ2-4; 13 nucleotides match TRBD2. The CDR3 contains 15 residues. Per germline, CDR1 MNHEY and CDR2 SVGAGI.

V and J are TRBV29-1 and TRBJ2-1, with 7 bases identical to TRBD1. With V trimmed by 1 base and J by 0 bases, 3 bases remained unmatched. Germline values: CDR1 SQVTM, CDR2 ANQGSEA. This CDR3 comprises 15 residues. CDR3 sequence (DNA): TGCAGCGTTGAAGGGGGACAGACCTCCTACAATGAGCAGTTCTTC. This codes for CSVEGGQTSYNEQFF.

The CDR3 spells CASSDGGSNEQFF. The CDR3 nucleotides read TGTGCCAGCAGTGACGGCGGGAGCAATGAGCAGTTCTTC. The rearrangement joins TRBV2 to TRBJ2-1; 7 bases are a match to TRBD2. J lost 6 bases, V lost 3 bases, and 2 bases had no gene match. The CDR3 length is 13 residues. Germline V gives CDR1 SNHLY, CDR2 FYNNEI.

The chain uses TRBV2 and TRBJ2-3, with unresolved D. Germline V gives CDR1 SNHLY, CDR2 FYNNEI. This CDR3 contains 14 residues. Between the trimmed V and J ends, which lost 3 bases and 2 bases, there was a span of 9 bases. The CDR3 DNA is TGTGCCAGCAGTGATAGATCTTACACAGATACGCAGTATTTT. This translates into CASSDRSYTDTQYF.

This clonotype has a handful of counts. This chain's CDR3 is CASSSPSGVEQYF. DNA for the CDR3: TGTGCCAGCAGCTCCCCGTCGGGGGTCGAGCAGTACTTC. V and J are TRBV7-2 and TRBJ2-7, with a possible D match to TRBD2 (6 bases). Trimming pared 4 bases from V and 6 bases from J, leaving 13 bases between. This CDR3 has 13 residues. CDR1 SGHTA and CDR2 FQGNSA come from the germline V gene.

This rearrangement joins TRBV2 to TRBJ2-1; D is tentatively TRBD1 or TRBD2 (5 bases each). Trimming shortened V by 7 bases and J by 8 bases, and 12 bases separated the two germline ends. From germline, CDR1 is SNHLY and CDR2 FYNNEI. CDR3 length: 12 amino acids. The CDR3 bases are TGTGCCAGCAAAAGGGTGGGGGATGAGCAGTTCTTC. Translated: CASKRVGDEQFF.